This T cell receptor (beta chain) was documented in a study of cytomegalovirus exposure and HLA in healthy donors (dated by TCRdb to about 2017). About the full investigation: According to a later analysis, one platform produced both the roughly 120 validation repertoires and the roughly 660 repertoires of the first cohort. The study aimed to test whether cataloging public T cell receptors could reveal signatures of past pathogen exposure. High-throughput TCR immunosequencing, statistical association of individual TCRs with disease status, and machine learning were combined to predict cytomegalovirus infection status. A separate validation cohort of roughly 110 different subjects was used in addition to the approximately 700-subject first cohort.

The donors were included in the validation cohort of 90 to 150 subjects, a group kept apart from the roughly 680-subject first cohort. The trim is 7 bases for V and 4 bases for J, with a gap of 5 bases between the germline ends. According to the germline V gene, CDR1 reads MNHNS and CDR2 reads SASEGT. Reading from cysteine to phenylalanine, the CDR3 counts 11 amino acids. The CDR3 DNA has 33 bases and is translated from base 1. The library was produced with the immunoSEQ multiplex PCR assay. Per the source publication's procedure: A statistical classification framework was built to diagnose cytomegalovirus status from the catalog of TCR beta chain sequences. TCRdb took this table from immuneACCESS and kept in-frame rearrangements with V and J called. Such tables lack part of the clones; where checked against another copy, unresolved V genes explain under half of the gap, and the rest is unexplained. V and J calls and clone size are given by that table; D and trimming were obtained from the DNA. The sample table lists over 200,000 clones, 75% to 90% of them with a count of one. The top ten hold 11% to 15% of the sample.

The paper's findings and limits, for the study overall: Cytomegalovirus status was reported to be diagnosed by the classifier with high specificity and sensitivity in both the original and validation cohorts. A later analysis had no HLA typing for the validation cohort, so co-occurrence there was scored across all 110 or so repertoires. Of the cluster scores, roughly 93% were above 0 in a later analysis, which found that TCRs clustered in the first cohort also tended to co-occur in the 110 or so validation repertoires. Most TCR sequences were observed very rarely across donors, whereas some public TCRs were present in many individuals. The study listed 150 to 200 TCR beta chains as associated with cytomegalovirus. In vitro tests confirmed that a few of the cytomegalovirus-associated TCR beta chains recognize cytomegalovirus antigens. The authors suggested that the approach could potentially be generalized to other disease states and immunological phenotypes.

A word on this clone: Its recognized antigen is unknown. Base qualities are not recorded, but no much larger clone differs from it by a single base.

The clonotype comes from a woman between 25 and 40 years old in good health and CMV-seropositive. This chain joins TRBV6-1 to TRBJ2-1, with the D gene uncertain. Sequenced input: PBMCs. The CDR3 protein is CASTRYNEQFF. The DNA reads TGTGCCAGCACGCGGTACAATGAGCAGTTCTTC.